These 22 T cell receptor beta chains came from one sample sequenced in a study of blood T cell repertoires in COVID-19. Using immunoSEQ multiplex PCR, the repertoire was profiled, and TCRdb retains in-frame clones only, with some absent. The profile shows approximately 470,000 clones, around 85% of them singletons. The source material was peripheral blood. All receptors come from a human donor in a cohort sampled during active COVID-19.

V is TRBV6-6 and J is TRBJ2-7; no definite D call. Germline CDR1 and CDR2: MNHNY and SVGAGI (reference sequence). This CDR3 is built from 12 residues. V lost 5 bases to trimming and J lost 2 bases, with 7 bases between them. Here the CDR3 DNA reads TGTGCCAGCAGTCCAAATCCCTACGAGCAGTACTTC. Protein: CASSPNPYEQYF.

The chain carries TRBV19 and TRBJ2-3; 8 bases fit TRBD1. After removal of 3 bases from V and 0 bases from J, the junction contained 2 bases not matched to a gene. The CDR3 consists of 15 residues. Germline assignment: CDR1 LNHDA and CDR2 SQIVND (reference sequence). In nucleotides, the CDR3 is TGTGCCAGTAGTATCCAGGGGGCGAGCACAGATACGCAGTATTTT. Its protein is CASSIQGASTDTQYF.

This chain joins TRBV28 and TRBJ1-6; TRBD1 might be the D (6 bases). CDR1 and CDR2 from the germline V gene are MDHEN and SYDVKM. The CDR3 sequence is 12 residues long. V lost 6 bases to trimming and J lost 14 bases, with 14 bases between them. The CDR3 nucleotides are TGTGCCAGCAGACAACAGGGTTTCACCCTCCACTTT. Translated: CASRQQGFTLHF.

The CDR3 bases are TGTGCCAGTAGTATACCCCCAGGGATGAGCTACACCTTC. Translated, it gives CASSIPPGMSYTF. This rearrangement joins TRBV19 to TRBJ1-2, with D maybe TRBD1 (5 bases). Germline V gene sequence: CDR1 LNHDA, CDR2 SQIVND (reference sequence). V dropped 2 bases and J dropped 9 bases, with 13 bases sitting between them. The CDR3 is 13 residues long. The full variable domain, its missing parts supplied by reference TRBV19 and TRBJ1-2, is DGGITQSPKYLFRKEGQNVTLSCEQNLNHDAMYWYRQDPGQGLRLIYYSQIVNDFQKGDIAEGYSVSREKKESFPLTVTSAQKNPTAFYLCASSIPPGMSYTFGSGTRLTVV.

V is TRBV15 and J is TRBJ1-4; a possible D gene is TRBD1 (5 bases). V lost 0 bases and J 9 bases, leaving 8 bases between the germline ends. Germline CDR1 is LNHNV and CDR2 is YYDKDF (reference sequence). This CDR3 spans 13 amino acids. CDR3 in amino acids: CATSRETAQKLFF. CDR3 DNA: TGTGCCACCAGCAGAGAGACAGCCCAAAAACTGTTTTTT.

This chain joins TRBV16 and TRBJ1-2, with TRBD1 identical over 10 bases. The CDR3 loop spans 15 amino acids. The germline V gene has CDR1 KGHSY and CDR2 FQNENV. The V segment lost 4 bases and the J segment 1 base; nucleotides outside the gene matches: 3. The CDR3 is CASSRGTGVNYGYTF. The CDR3 nucleotides read TGTGCCAGCAGCCGGGGGACAGGGGTTAACTATGGCTACACCTTC.

The chain carries TRBV10-1 and TRBJ2-3, with TRBD1 as a possible D gene (6 bases). Germline CDR1 is WNHNN and CDR2 is SYGVQD (reference sequence). The CDR3 is 16 residues long. Trimming shortened V by 6 bases and J by 2 bases, and 18 bases separated the two germline ends. CDR3 in DNA: TGCGCCAGCAGCAAGACCGGGACACAGAACACAGATACGCAGTATTTT. Protein: CASSKTGTQNTDTQYF.

The V gene is TRBV9, the J gene TRBJ2-2; 7 nucleotides match TRBD2. Germline loops: CDR1 SGDLS, CDR2 YYNGEE. The CDR3 extends over 17 amino acids. Trimming cost V 2 bases and J 5 bases; bases outside gene matches: 12. CDR3 in amino acids: CASSVGLAGVGTGELFF. As DNA, the CDR3 is TGTGCCAGCAGCGTGGGGCTTGCGGGAGTGGGTACCGGGGAGCTGTTTTTT.

This clone was seen once. The chain recombines TRBV11-2 with TRBJ2-3; TRBD1 is a possible D gene (6 bases). The CDR3 has 16 residues. Trimming took off 2 bases at V and 0 bases at J, with 12 bases between the two ends. CDR1 is SGHAT, CDR2 FQNNGV, per germline. The CDR3 sequence: CASSLLRDTSTDTQYF. The CDR3 region has the DNA TGTGCCAGCAGCTTACTCCGGGACACCAGCACAGATACGCAGTATTTT.

The rearrangement links TRBV5-6 to TRBJ2-7, with D maybe TRBD1 (5 bases). The CDR3 runs 12 residues. Germline CDR1 reads SGHDT; CDR2 reads YYEEEE. V dropped 4 bases and J dropped 4 bases, with 9 bases sitting between them. Here the CDR3 reads CASSRQSYEQYF. CDR3 nucleotides: TGTGCCAGCAGCCGACAGTCTTACGAGCAGTACTTC.

This rearrangement joins TRBV30 to TRBJ2-7; D not certain. CDR1 GTSNPN and CDR2 SVGIG come from the germline V gene (reference sequence). The ends were cut back, 7 bases at V and 2 bases at J, with 12 bases in the middle. This CDR3 region has 12 residues. DNA for the CDR3: TGTGCCTCCACGACTTCGGCCTACGAGCAGTACTTC. Amino acid sequence: CASTTSAYEQYF.

V gene TRBV11-2 combines with J gene TRBJ2-3, with TRBD2 matching over 16 bases. V gave up 5 bases and J gave up 5 bases; unmatched junction bases: 7. Germline assignment: CDR1 SGHAT and CDR2 FQNNGV. The CDR3 contains 17 residues. CDR3: CASSRGTSGRAIDTQYF. In DNA, the CDR3 is TGTGCCAGCAGCAGGGGGACTAGCGGGAGGGCCATAGATACGCAGTATTTT. Full variable domain (remainder filled in from reference TRBV11-2 and TRBJ2-3): EAGVAQSPRYKIIEKRQSVAFWCNPISGHATLYWYQQILGQGPKLLIQFQNNGVVDDSQLPKDRFSAERLKGVDSTLKIQPAKLEDSAVYLCASSRGTSGRAIDTQYFGPGTRLTVL.

The V and J genes are TRBV7-9 and TRBJ1-2; the match to TRBD1 covers 8 bases. Germline V CDR1 and CDR2: SEHNR, FQNEAQ (reference sequence). Unmatched junction bases numbered 5, after V lost 5 bases and J lost 3 bases. This CDR3 has 14 residues. The CDR3 nucleotides are TGTGCCAGCAGCAAATCGGGACAGGACTATGGCTACACCTTC. Its translation: CASSKSGQDYGYTF.

V gene TRBV7-6 combines with J gene TRBJ1-6; 10 positions match TRBD1. Germline V gene sequence: CDR1 SGHVS, CDR2 FNYEAQ. There are 14 residues in the CDR3. J gave up 10 bases and V 0 bases, and 0 bases lay outside the gene matches. CDR3 protein: CASSLAGQGSPLHF. The DNA for the CDR3 is TGTGCCAGCAGCTTAGCGGGACAGGGGTCACCCCTCCACTTT.

The CDR3 here is CASSSPDRGGYNEQFF. In DNA, the CDR3 is TGCGCCAGCAGCTCCCCCGACAGGGGAGGTTACAATGAGCAGTTCTTC. This chain joins TRBV5-1 and TRBJ2-1; 8 positions agree with TRBD1. The ends lost 3 bases at V and 4 bases at J; junction bases unmatched: 9. CDR3 length: 16 residues. CDR1 SGHRS and CDR2 YFSETQ come from the germline V gene.

This chain joins TRBV5-1 and TRBJ2-1, with 12 bases identical to TRBD2. The CDR3 is 17 residues long. Per the germline V gene, CDR1 is SGHRS and CDR2 is YFSETQ. Trimming at V came to 4 bases and at J to 3 bases, leaving 8 bases not matched to a gene. The CDR3 protein is CASSLGLAGNIYNEQFF. The CDR3 coding sequence is TGCGCCAGCAGCCTAGGACTAGCGGGGAACATCTACAATGAGCAGTTCTTC.

J is TRBJ2-1 and V is TRBV7-3, with D unresolved. From germline, CDR1 is SGHTA and CDR2 FQGTGA. Trimming took 3 bases from V and 7 from J, leaving 10 bases between them. CDR3 length equals 13 residues. The CDR3 loop reads CASSLNQWNEQFF. For the CDR3, the DNA is TGTGCCAGCAGCTTGAATCAGTGGAATGAGCAGTTCTTC.

The gene calls are TRBV10-1 and TRBJ2-3, with 11 bases fitting TRBD2. The CDR3 is made up of 19 amino acids. The J segment lost 1 base and the V segment lost 7 bases, leaving 16 bases of the junction unmatched. CDR1 is WNHNN and CDR2 is SYGVQD in the germline V gene (reference sequence). CDR3 in amino acids: CASTSRGASGRLGTDTQYF. CDR3 bases: TGCGCCAGCACCTCGAGGGGGGCTAGCGGGAGGTTGGGCACAGATACGCAGTATTTT.

This rearrangement joins TRBV2 to TRBJ2-3; 8 bases match TRBD2. V dropped 8 bases and J dropped 2; count of bases not matched to a gene: 9. This CDR3 contains 15 residues. Germline CDR1 SNHLY, CDR2 FYNNEI. The CDR3 sequence: CASSGLAGVTDTQYF. Here the CDR3 DNA reads TGTGCCAGCTCAGGGCTAGCGGGTGTCACAGATACGCAGTATTTT. Using reference TRBV2 and TRBJ2-3 for the parts outside the CDR3, the full variable domain is EPEVTQTPSHQVTQMGQEVILRCVPISNHLYFYWYRQILGQKVEFLVSFYNNEISEKSEIFDDQFSVERPDGSNFTLKIRSTKLEDSAMYFCASSGLAGVTDTQYFGPGTRLTVL.

The V call is TRBV10-3, the J call TRBJ2-3; 9 positions match TRBD2. This CDR3 contains 18 residues. CDR1 is ENHRY and CDR2 is SYGVKD in the germline V gene. V dropped 2 bases and J dropped 4; count of bases not matched to a gene: 13. CDR3 nucleotides: TGTGCCATCAGTGAGGAAACCCCGCGGGAGGGGCAGGCAGATACGCAGTATTTT. As protein: CAISEETPREGQADTQYF.

This clone was observed once. The CDR3 DNA is TGTGCCAGCAGCGTAGGTGGGCTCGCTGAAGCTTTCTTT. Translating it yields CASSVGGLAEAFF. The V and J genes are TRBV9 and TRBJ1-1; the D is unclear. From germline, CDR1 is SGDLS and CDR2 YYNGEE. Trimming cost V 0 bases and J 6 bases, with 9 bases left between them. This CDR3 contains 13 residues.

The chain combines TRBV6-1 with TRBJ1-5; TRBD1 agrees at 8 bases. V lost 2 bases to trimming and J lost 7 bases; unmatched junction nucleotides: 7. Germline V gene data show CDR1 as MNHNS and CDR2 as SASEGT. The CDR3 loop spans 15 amino acids. The CDR3 sequence: CASSENRGSSQPQHF. The DNA for the CDR3 is TGTGCCAGCAGTGAAAACAGGGGGTCAAGCCAGCCCCAGCATTTT.